Shown below are 20 T cell receptor beta chains from a single sample sequenced in a study of metastatic and nonmetastatic thyroid tumors. TCRdb recomputed clones from the PCR reads via MiXCR. The profile shows about 5,900 clones, around a third of them singletons. Every patient underwent thyroid surgery untreated. The sequencing sample was made of adjacent normal tissue. The receptors here all came from a male donor with papillary thyroid cancer or a benign thyroid nodule (not recorded which). Some clones in this sample may be carry-over from other donors' samples.

V and J are TRBV7-8 and TRBJ2-7; 10 nucleotides agree with TRBD1. The J segment lost 3 bases and the V segment lost 0 bases, leaving 5 bases of the junction unmatched. This CDR3 is built from 16 residues. Germline V gene lookup returns CDR1 SGHVS and CDR2 FQNEAQ. The CDR3 nucleotides are TGTGCCAGCAGCTTAGCGGGGGGGACAGGGGTCTACGAGCAGTACTTC. Translated: CASSLAGGTGVYEQYF.

With regard to this clone: The conserved phenylalanine or tryptophan normally closing the CDR3 is absent here, so this likely arose from a read error. The chain recombines TRBV15 with TRBJ1-5; D gene uncertain. Per the germline V gene, CDR1 is LNHNV and CDR2 is YYDKDF (reference sequence). The CDR3 is 13 residues long. CDR3 loop: CDTSRRSNQPQHI. CDR3 nucleotides: TGTGACACCAGCCGACGGTCCAATCAGCCCCAGCATATT.

The chain uses TRBV20-1 and TRBJ2-1; D unclear. The CDR3 covers 15 residues. V was shortened by 5 bases and J by 5 bases, with 19 bases between the two germline ends. CDR1 is DFQATT, CDR2 SNEGSKA, per germline (reference sequence). In nucleotides, the CDR3 is TGCAGTGCTTTTAAGCCGTCCCGGATGAACAATGAGCAGTTCTTC. This sequence encodes CSAFKPSRMNNEQFF.

By share, this clone counts as medium-sized. The chain couples TRBV7-9 to TRBJ2-2; 14 nucleotides match TRBD2. In germline, CDR1 is SEHNR, CDR2 FQNEAQ (reference sequence). The CDR3 contains 17 residues. Trimming cost V 5 bases and J 3 bases; bases outside gene matches: 5. CDR3 amino acids: CASSGRTSGGYTGELFF. CDR3 in DNA: TGTGCCAGCAGCGGGCGGACTAGCGGGGGGTACACCGGGGAGCTGTTTTTT. Full variable domain (outside the CDR3, taken from reference TRBV7-9 and TRBJ2-2): DTGVSQNPRHKITKRGQNVTFRCDPISEHNRLYWYRQTLGQGPEFLTYFQNEAQLEKSRLLSDRFSAERPKGSFSTLEIQRTEQGDSAMYLCASSGRTSGGYTGELFFGEGSRLTVL.

This sequence joins TRBV11-2 and TRBJ2-2; no definite D call. Germline V CDR1 and CDR2: SGHAT, FQNNGV. This CDR3 has 13 amino acids. V shed 4 bases and J shed 3 bases, with 6 bases lying between them. CDR3 in amino acids: CASSSLYTGELFF. CDR3 DNA: TGTGCCAGCAGCTCCCTCTACACCGGGGAGCTGTTTTTT.

The J gene is TRBJ2-5, the V gene TRBV6-1; TRBD1 might be the D (5 bases). The CDR3 extends over 13 amino acids. V lost 7 bases, J lost 5 bases, and 14 bases lay in between. Germline V CDR1 and CDR2: MNHNS, SASEGT. DNA for the CDR3: TGTGCCAGCAATGGACAATCCGGGGAGACCCAGTACTTC. Amino acids: CASNGQSGETQYF.

The rearrangement uses TRBV2 and TRBJ2-2, with D possibly being TRBD2 (5 bases). From germline, CDR1 is SNHLY and CDR2 FYNNEI. Trimming took off 9 bases at V and 0 bases at J, with 11 bases between the two ends. The CDR3 is 14 amino acids. CDR3 protein: CASRERPNTGELFF. In nucleotides, the CDR3 is TGTGCCAGTCGGGAACGACCGAACACCGGGGAGCTGTTTTTT.

Relative to its sample, this clone is medium-sized. The junction departs from the called germline gene at one end, perhaps through a read error. The V call is TRBV12-3 or TRBV12-4, the J call TRBJ1-5; the D gene is possibly TRBD1 (6 bases). This CDR3 is 14 amino acids long. In DNA form, the CDR3 reads TGTGCCAGCAGTTTATTGGGACAAAATCAGCCCCGGCATTTT. It specifies CASSLLGQNQPRHF.

This clone was observed a handful of times. The chain uses TRBV6-1 and TRBJ1-2; 9 bases agree with TRBD1. This CDR3 is 16 amino acids long. The germline CDR1 and CDR2 sequences are MNHNS and SASEGT. V was pared by 0 bases and J by 8 bases, with 10 bases of the junction left unmatched. The CDR3 DNA reads as TGTGCCAGCAGTGAAGCACGGGACAGGGCTCTGAGGGGCTACACCTTC. Residues: CASSEARDRALRGYTF.

The chain combines TRBV20-1 with TRBJ2-5, with D possibly matching TRBD1 (5 bases). In germline, CDR1 is DFQATT, CDR2 SNEGSKA (reference sequence). CDR3 length: 15 amino acids. V lost 0 bases and J lost 1, with 12 bases in between. This CDR3 is CSARDGQGLQETQYF. For the CDR3, the DNA is TGCAGTGCTAGAGATGGGCAGGGCCTCCAAGAGACCCAGTACTTC.

This clone occurred a few times. The chain employs TRBV19 and TRBJ1-4, with unresolved D. From germline, CDR1 is LNHDA and CDR2 SQIVND (reference sequence). V was pared by 5 bases and J by 8 bases, with 9 bases between. This CDR3 is built from 12 residues. The CDR3 loop reads CASSPGGEKLFF. In nucleotides, the CDR3 is TGTGCCAGTAGTCCCGGAGGCGAAAAACTGTTTTTT.

The chain uses TRBV7-2 and TRBJ1-2; 9 bases agree with TRBD1. Germline CDR1 SGHTA, CDR2 FQGNSA. V shed 0 bases and J 4 bases; nucleotides not matched to a gene: 3. The CDR3 length is 15 residues. CDR3 protein: CASSLAGGQGYGYTF. CDR3 DNA sequence: TGTGCCAGCAGCTTAGCGGGGGGACAGGGCTATGGCTACACCTTC.

This rearrangement joins TRBV25-1 to TRBJ2-5, with 8 bases identical to TRBD2. The CDR3 spans 15 residues. Trimming cost V 4 bases and J 5 bases; bases outside gene matches: 9. Germline V gene sequence: CDR1 MGHDK, CDR2 SYGVNS. CDR3 sequence (DNA): TGTGCCAGCAGTGTACCTACTAGCGGTAGTGAGACCCAGTACTTC. Encoded protein: CASSVPTSGSETQYF. The full variable domain, completed using reference TRBV25-1 and TRBJ2-5, is EADIYQTPRYLVIGTGKKITLECSQTMGHDKMYWYQQDPGMELHLIHYSYGVNSTEKGDLSSESTVSRIRTEHFPLTLESARPSHTSQYLCASSVPTSGSETQYFGPGTRLLVL.

In its sample, this clone was seen a few times. The rearrangement links TRBV19 to TRBJ1-5, with D perhaps TRBD1 (6 bases). The CDR3 spans 15 residues. Per the germline V gene, CDR1 is LNHDA and CDR2 is SQIVND (reference sequence). Trimming removed 7 bases at V and 5 bases at J, with 18 bases between. CDR3 DNA sequence: TGTGCCAGTAAGGGATTACAGGGCCCCGATCAGCCCCAGCATTTT. As protein: CASKGLQGPDQPQHF.

This chain links TRBV24-1 with TRBJ2-1, with D hard to call. CDR1 and CDR2 from the germline V gene are KGHDR and SFDVKD. Trimming stripped 2 bases from V and 8 bases from J, with 3 bases between. This CDR3 contains 11 residues. CDR3 in DNA: TGTGCCACCAGTGATTCCGATGAGCAGTTCTTC. This codes for CATSDSDEQFF.

This clone has just a few counts. The rearrangement uses TRBV6-1 and TRBJ1-1; D is unclear. The CDR3 length is 11 residues. V lost 7 bases and J 7 bases, leaving 10 bases between the germline ends. From germline, CDR1 is MNHNS and CDR2 SASEGT. In DNA form, the CDR3 reads TGTGCCAGCACATCAGGAAATGAAGCTTTCTTT. This translates into CASTSGNEAFF.

The rearrangement uses TRBV6-1 and TRBJ2-4; no clear D gene. Germline values: CDR1 MNHNS, CDR2 SASEGT. The CDR3 runs 13 residues. V dropped 7 bases and J dropped 3 bases, with 10 bases sitting between them. The CDR3 is CASKVPGKNIQYF. The CDR3 coding sequence is TGTGCCAGCAAAGTCCCGGGCAAAAACATTCAGTACTTC.

This clone was recorded at least ten times. The gene calls are TRBV6-1 and TRBJ2-7; perhaps TRBD1 as D (6 bases). Germline CDR1 and CDR2: MNHNS and SASEGT. The germline V and J ends were trimmed by 2 bases and 2 bases, with 16 bases remaining between them. This CDR3 region has 16 residues. As DNA, the CDR3 is TGTGCCAGCAGTGAACTGGACAGCTTAACCACCTACGAGCAGTACTTC. Amino acid sequence: CASSELDSLTTYEQYF.

The V call is TRBV11-2, the J call TRBJ2-1; D is perhaps TRBD2 (6 bases). Per the germline V gene, CDR1 is SGHAT and CDR2 is FQNNGV. The CDR3 covers 16 residues. V lost 5 bases and J lost 7, with 21 bases in between. As DNA, the CDR3 is TGTGCCAGCAGCCGACCAGCTATCGGGAGCTGTAATGAGCAGTTCTTC. Its translation: CASSRPAIGSCNEQFF.

The V and J genes are TRBV6-5 and TRBJ2-7; the match to TRBD2 covers 8 bases. CDR1 is MNHEY and CDR2 is SVGAGI in the germline V gene. The CDR3 loop spans 14 amino acids. After removal of 2 bases from V and 7 bases from J, the junction contained 7 bases not matched to a gene. The CDR3 sequence is CASSYVSGDGEQYF. The CDR3 DNA is TGTGCCAGCAGTTACGTTAGCGGGGATGGGGAGCAGTACTTC.